This TCR beta chain was recorded in a study of T cell repertoires in cytomegalovirus infection (dated 2019 in TCRdb). Concerning the study at large: Recently identified HLA-C-restricted CMV epitopes, whose presentation resists viral immunomodulation, were targeted by peptide stimulations together with well-studied HLA-B-restricted epitopes. Because public TCR beta signatures pointed to carriage of CMV infection together with the matching HLA type, the HLA type of each donor mattered for the analysis. On the study overall, not on this receptor specifically: In the ex vivo response, HLA-C-restricted CMV-specific TCR beta clonotypes were dominant, and in two of eight donors the single most frequent clonotype came from this HLA-C-restricted group. In both this cohort and an independent roughly 350-donor cohort, the cumulative frequency of public TCR beta family members distinguished carriers of CMV infection plus the relevant HLA type.

Via the germline V gene, CDR1 is SGHDN and CDR2 FVKESK. There are 16 amino acids in the CDR3, from cysteine to phenylalanine inclusive. Only the CDR3 DNA stays, 48 bases, in frame from base 1. Between the V and J ends, shortened by 1 base and 4 bases respectively, the junction contains 14 bases. Instrument used: Illumina HiSeq 1500. In TCRdb, the public reads were trimmed at Q25 with fastp and aligned with MiXCR, with productive beta chains retained. Rows are combined by CDR3 protein, so each entry shows the most common genes and DNA. The sample table shows over 250,000 distinct CDR3 sequences, and 22% are seen once. The ten largest clones represent approximately 19% of the sample. Worth noting for this clonotype: Which antigen it targets is not known. No clone much larger than this one lies a single base away; base qualities are absent.

Explained via the paper, the treatment or condition label denotes: in vitro stimulation with specific CMV peptide epitopes to enrich CMV-specific T cells. The clonotype was recovered from a human donor in good health (CMV status not recorded). Some clones in this sample may be carry-over from other donors' samples. The sample was cultured PBMCs, taken from culture after CMV antigen stimulation. The chain employs TRBV14 and TRBJ1-3, with the D gene not clear enough to name. CDR3 loop: CASSQAGGLGGNTIYF. The DNA is as follows: TGTGCCAGCAGCCAAGCGGGAGGCCTGGGAGGAAACACCATATATTTT.